The present T cell receptor beta chain was sequenced within a study of vaccination and CD4 T cells after COVID-19. Germline CDR1 and CDR2: LNHDA and SQIVND (reference sequence). V lost 7 bases and J 4 bases, leaving 13 bases between the germline ends. This CDR3 has 13 amino acids. Treatment noted: roughly nine-day PBMC culture with coronavirus spike peptide pools or control peptides (ViraFEST assay). The unexposed donor provided CD4+ T cells, which were taken before the COVID-19 pandemic (2011-2018). The assay that was used to sequence DNA from cultured CD4+ T cells was the Oncomine TCR Beta short-read assay. Genomic DNA extraction was carried out from cultured CD4+ T cells. MiXCR, run by TCRdb on the PCR reads, gives a single entry per CDR3 protein. The table lists 9,500 to 14,000 distinct CDR3 sequences, 40% of them singletons. Turning to this clonotype: Its antigen remains unidentified.

This chain uses TRBV19 with TRBJ1-2; D is undetermined. This TCR came from a human donor in good health. Sequenced sample: CD4+ T cells from blood, cultured in vitro. The CDR3 DNA follows: TGTGCCAGTACCGCCCTCCGTACCTATGGCTACACCTTC. It encodes CASTALRTYGYTF. Drawing the rest from reference TRBV19 and TRBJ1-2, the complete variable domain is DGGITQSPKYLFRKEGQNVTLSCEQNLNHDAMYWYRQDPGQGLRLIYYSQIVNDFQKGDIAEGYSVSREKKESFPLTVTSAQKNPTAFYLCASTALRTYGYTFGSGTRLTVV.